A single sample gave rise to the 17 T cell receptor beta chains below, sequenced in a study of T cell responses to AZD1222 COVID-19 vaccine. The method was immunoSEQ multiplex PCR; TCRdb's version includes in-frame clones alone and lacks a portion of them. The data contain under 200,000 clones, roughly nine tenths of them singletons. This specimen consisted of peripheral blood, obtained on day 0 of AZD1222 vaccination. The receptors here all came from an adult in good health.

The chain links TRBV27 to TRBJ1-6; TRBD1 agrees at 8 bases. The CDR3 contains 16 residues. V lost 4 bases, J lost 7 bases, and 9 bases stayed unmatched. Germline V gene data show CDR1 as MNHEY and CDR2 as SMNVEV (reference sequence). Here the CDR3 reads CASSSRLRGRNSPLHF. The CDR3 DNA follows: TGTGCCAGCAGTTCACGCCTCAGGGGGCGAAATTCACCCCTCCACTTT.

The chain uses TRBV23-1 and TRBJ2-5; tentatively, D is TRBD1 (6 bases). TRBV23-1 is flagged as an ORF with uncertain function. Trimming shortened V by 2 bases and J by 10 bases, and 17 bases separated the two germline ends. This CDR3 contains 14 residues. Here the CDR3 reads CASSQTDRTDGQYF. The CDR3 DNA sequence: TGCGCCAGCAGTCAAACGGACAGAACCGATGGCCAGTACTTC.

The chain couples TRBV25-1 to TRBJ2-7, with 10 positions matching TRBD1. The V gene end was trimmed by 6 bases and the J gene end by 0 bases; junction bases not matched to a gene: 5. The CDR3 has 15 residues. Germline lookup yields CDR1 MGHDK and CDR2 SYGVNS. The CDR3 protein is CASRWTGGDSYEQYF. The CDR3, as DNA: TGTGCCAGCAGGTGGACAGGGGGTGACTCCTACGAGCAGTACTTC.

This chain links TRBV28 with TRBJ1-3, with D perhaps matching TRBD1 (5 bases). Looked up from germline, CDR1 is MDHEN and CDR2 is SYDVKM. The V gene lost 7 bases and the J gene lost 4 bases, with 20 bases spanning the gap. The CDR3 runs to 16 residues. Here the CDR3 DNA reads TGTGCCAGCACAACGGTGGGGGAGTTAGGCGGAAACACCATATATTTT. Translation gives CASTTVGELGGNTIYF.

The chain recombines TRBV6-5 with TRBJ2-5, with 7 bases lining up with TRBD2. V shed 2 bases and J 2 bases; nucleotides not matched to a gene: 8. Per germline, CDR1 MNHEY and CDR2 SVGAGI. The CDR3 totals 16 residues. CDR3 in amino acids: CASSYSGAAEQETQYF. The CDR3 nucleotides read TGTGCCAGCAGTTACAGCGGGGCAGCCGAACAAGAGACCCAGTACTTC.

The genes are TRBV9 and TRBJ2-5, with 12 bases identical to TRBD2. This CDR3 comprises 18 residues. V lost 3 bases, J lost 5 bases, and 14 bases stayed unmatched. CDR1 is SGDLS and CDR2 is YYNGEE in the germline V gene. The DNA for the CDR3 is TGTGCCAGCAGCGCACCCCCGCGGGCTAGCGGGAGGGACGAGACCCAGTACTTC. Residues: CASSAPPRASGRDETQYF.

The rearrangement uses TRBV4-1 and TRBJ1-1; TRBD1 agrees at 7 bases. The ends lost 5 bases at V and 0 bases at J; junction bases unmatched: 9. Germline values: CDR1 MGHRA, CDR2 YSYEKL. The length of the CDR3 is 16 residues. The CDR3 protein is CASSNRDRSMNTEAFF. CDR3 bases: TGCGCCAGCAGCAACCGGGACAGATCAATGAACACTGAAGCTTTCTTT.

In this sample, this clone turned up once. The rearrangement links TRBV6-5 to TRBJ1-6; D perhaps matches TRBD1 (6 bases). This CDR3 region has 14 residues. V was shortened by 8 bases and J by 14 bases, with 22 bases between the two germline ends. Germline CDR1 is MNHEY and CDR2 is SVGAGI. CDR3 loop: CASLTRGTGQTLHF. The DNA of the CDR3 is TGTGCCAGCTTAACCCGCGGCACAGGGCAGACCCTCCACTTT.

This clone was seen a few times. V gene TRBV4-2 combines with J gene TRBJ2-7, with TRBD2 matching 9 bases. The CDR3 loop spans 15 amino acids. Unmatched junction bases numbered 2, after V lost 2 bases and J lost 0 bases. The germline V gene has CDR1 LGHNA and CDR2 YNFKEQ. CDR3 bases: TGTGCCAGCAGCCAAAAACTAGCGGGCTCCTACGAGCAGTACTTC. Its protein is CASSQKLAGSYEQYF.

This chain links TRBV11-2 with TRBJ1-3; D is possibly TRBD1 (5 bases). The germline gives CDR1 SGHAT, CDR2 FQNNGV. V dropped 6 bases and J dropped 0 bases, with 12 bases sitting between them. This CDR3 has 15 residues. The CDR3 bases are TGTGCCAGCAGTTCGGGGGGGTACTCTGGAAACACCATATATTTT. Amino acid sequence: CASSSGGYSGNTIYF. The full variable domain, with the rest looked up from reference TRBV11-2 and TRBJ1-3, is EAGVAQSPRYKIIEKRQSVAFWCNPISGHATLYWYQQILGQGPKLLIQFQNNGVVDDSQLPKDRFSAERLKGVDSTLKIQPAKLEDSAVYLCASSSGGYSGNTIYFGEGSWLTVV.

Written as DNA, the CDR3 is TGTGCCAGCAGCAGACCCCGGGGAAGTGTTAACTATGGCTACACCTTC. This encodes CASSRPRGSVNYGYTF. V usage is TRBV9 and J usage is TRBJ1-2; D ambiguous. The V end lost 4 bases, the J end lost 1 base, and 17 bases lay between the germline ends. CDR1 and CDR2 (germline): SGDLS, YYNGEE. This CDR3 is 16 amino acids long. Using reference TRBV9 and TRBJ1-2 for the parts outside the CDR3, the full variable domain is DSGVTQTPKHLITATGQRVTLRCSPRSGDLSVYWYQQSLDQGLQFLIQYYNGEERAKGNILERFSAQQFPDLHSELNLSSLELGDSALYFCASSRPRGSVNYGYTFGSGTRLTVV.

The rearrangement uses TRBV30 and TRBJ1-4; D remains unclear. V lost 3 bases to trimming and J lost 0 bases, with 11 bases between them. The CDR3 spans 15 residues. Germline loops: CDR1 GTSNPN, CDR2 SVGIG (reference sequence). CDR3 sequence: CAWRKGLATNEKLFF. CDR3 nucleotide sequence: TGTGCCTGGAGGAAGGGATTGGCAACTAATGAAAAACTGTTTTTT.

This clone was picked up one time. The chain uses TRBV7-2 and TRBJ2-3; 10 nucleotides line up with TRBD2. The germline V gene has CDR1 SGHTA and CDR2 FQGNSA. J was trimmed by 1 base and V by 5 bases; bases with no gene match: 9. This CDR3 is built from 17 residues. The CDR3 sequence: CASSPGSGRAGTDTQYF. Written as DNA, the CDR3 is TGTGCCAGCAGCCCAGGGAGCGGGAGGGCCGGCACAGATACGCAGTATTTT.

The V and J genes are TRBV19 and TRBJ2-1; 9 nucleotides align to TRBD2. Trimming took 1 base from V and 6 from J; bases not matched to a gene: 7. CDR1 LNHDA and CDR2 SQIVND come from the germline V gene (reference sequence). CDR3 length: 16 residues. The CDR3 reads CASSIVLASGANEQFF. The CDR3 DNA sequence: TGTGCCAGTAGTATAGTCTTGGCTAGCGGGGCCAATGAGCAGTTCTTC.

J is TRBJ1-1 and V is TRBV6-2 or TRBV6-3; D perhaps matches TRBD1 (5 bases). The germline gives CDR1 MNHEY, CDR2 SVGEGT. CDR3 length: 15 amino acids. Between the trimmed V and J ends, which lost 6 bases and 0 bases, there was a span of 14 bases. The CDR3 loop reads CASSHLGLLNTEAFF. In nucleotides, the CDR3 is TGTGCCAGCAGCCACTTGGGACTTCTGAACACTGAAGCTTTCTTT.

This chain joins TRBV7-2 and TRBJ1-2; D not resolved. The CDR3 spans 14 residues. The germline V gene encodes CDR1 SGHTA and CDR2 FQGNSA. Trimming left V 5 bases short and J 4 bases short, with 14 bases between. In nucleotides, the CDR3 is TGTGCCAGCAGCCCAAAGGGCCCGATCTATGGCTACACCTTC. Protein product: CASSPKGPIYGYTF.

In DNA, the CDR3 is TGTGCCAGCTCACCACTTATACAGGAGCGACCTTTCTTT. The encoded protein is CASSPLIQERPFF. The V call is TRBV18, the J call TRBJ1-1; possibly TRBD1 for D (5 bases). The V gene's germline CDR1 is KGHSH and CDR2 LQKENI. V gave up 1 base and J gave up 12 bases, with 15 bases separating them. This CDR3 region has 13 residues. The variable domain in full, completed from reference TRBV18 and TRBJ1-1, reads NAGVMQNPRHLVRRRGQEARLRCSPMKGHSHVYWYRQLPEEGLKFMVYLQKENIIDESGMPKERFSAEFPKEGPSILRIQQVVRGDSAAYFCASSPLIQERPFFGQGTRLTVV.